The 31 T cell receptor beta chains listed next were all sequenced from one sample in a study of blood T cell repertoires in COVID-19. Here immunoSEQ multiplex PCR was the method, and the copy in TCRdb shows in-frame clones only, minus some. In the table there are more than 200,000 clones, roughly 80% of which are singletons. Sequencing was performed on peripheral blood. The receptors derive from a woman in her 40s with active or convalescent COVID-19.

The chain combines TRBV7-3 with TRBJ1-2; D is perhaps TRBD1 (5 bases). This CDR3 is built from 13 residues. V was clipped by 2 bases and J by 8 bases, with 12 bases between them. Germline V CDR1 and CDR2: SGHTA, FQGTGA. CDR3 amino acids: CASSLESGFGYTF. In nucleotides, the CDR3 is TGTGCCAGCAGCTTAGAGTCAGGGTTCGGCTACACCTTC. Supplemented by reference TRBV7-3 and TRBJ1-2, the full variable domain reads GAGVSQTPSNKVTEKGKYVELRCDPISGHTALYWYRQSLGQGPEFLIYFQGTGAADDSGLPNDRFFAVRPEGSVSTLKIQRTERGDSAVYLCASSLESGFGYTFGSGTRLTVV.

With respect to this clone: At one end, the junction sequence differs from germline, possibly due to a read error. The V call is TRBV7-9, the J call TRBJ2-2; maybe TRBD1 (7 bases). In germline, CDR1 is SEHNR, CDR2 FQNEAQ (reference sequence). The CDR3 runs to 14 residues. For the CDR3, the DNA is TGTGCCAGCAGCTTCACAGGGGACACCGGGGGGCTGTTTTTT. It specifies CASSFTGDTGGLFF.

The genes are TRBV5-4 and TRBJ2-3; 7 nucleotides agree with TRBD2. The CDR3 is made up of 14 amino acids. Germline V gene sequence: CDR1 SGHNT, CDR2 YYREEE (reference sequence). V lost 4 bases and J lost 2; bases outside the gene matches: 4. The CDR3 spells CASSLRDYTDTQYF. The CDR3 nucleotides read TGTGCCAGCAGCCTCCGGGACTACACAGATACGCAGTATTTT.

About this clone: In the same sample, other DNA sequences code for this CDR3. The V gene is TRBV5-1, the J gene TRBJ2-5; D remains unclear. This CDR3 has 14 amino acids. Germline CDR1 is SGHRS and CDR2 is YFSETQ. Trimming shortened V by 0 bases and J by 0 bases, and 6 bases separated the two germline ends. The CDR3, as DNA: TGCGCCAGCAGCTTGGGGCAGTACCAAGAGACCCAGTACTTC. Its protein is CASSLGQYQETQYF.

This clone was recorded many times. The chain links TRBV7-2 to TRBJ2-7; D gene ambiguous. There are 12 residues in the CDR3. Germline CDR1 reads SGHTA; CDR2 reads FQGNSA. V dropped 5 bases and J dropped 4 bases, with 9 bases sitting between them. The CDR3 coding sequence is TGTGCCAGCAGCCGTTATAATTACGAGCAGTACTTC. Translating gives CASSRYNYEQYF.

This clone was recorded a few times. This chain joins TRBV7-3 and TRBJ2-1; 10 positions agree with TRBD2. The junction had 1 base not matched to a gene; V was cut back by 3 bases and J by 8 bases. Looked up from germline, CDR1 is SGHTA and CDR2 is FQGTGA. CDR3 length: 13 residues. For the CDR3, the DNA is TGTGCCAGCAGCTTCGGACTAGCGGATGAGCAGTTCTTC. This codes for CASSFGLADEQFF.

V and J are TRBV28 and TRBJ2-7; maybe TRBD1 (5 bases). The germline V and J ends were trimmed by 6 bases and 2 bases, with 8 bases remaining between them. The CDR3 totals 12 residues. The germline V gene has CDR1 MDHEN and CDR2 SYDVKM. CDR3 residues: CASRDTTYEQYF. Written as DNA, the CDR3 is TGTGCCAGCAGGGACACCACCTACGAGCAGTACTTC.

This chain joins TRBV5-1 and TRBJ2-7, with 7 positions matching TRBD1. The V segment lost 6 bases and the J segment 0 bases; nucleotides outside the gene matches: 6. This CDR3 is built from 14 residues. Germline loops: CDR1 SGHRS, CDR2 YFSETQ. The CDR3 coding sequence is TGCGCCAGCAACCGGGACAGCACCTCCTACGAGCAGTACTTC. Amino acids: CASNRDSTSYEQYF. The full variable domain, its missing parts supplied by reference TRBV5-1 and TRBJ2-7, is KAGVTQTPRYLIKTRGQQVTLSCSPISGHRSVSWYQQTPGQGLQFLFEYFSETQRNKGNFPGRFSGRQFSNSRSEMNVSTLELGDSALYLCASNRDSTSYEQYFGPGTRLTVT.

The gene calls are TRBV21-1 and TRBJ1-4. TRBV21-1 is noted as a pseudogene. The CDR3 totals 14 residues. The CDR3 region is CASRLKGVNEKLFF. In DNA, the CDR3 is TGTGCCAGCCGTCTTAAGGGAGTTAATGAAAAACTGTTTTTT.

CDR3 DNA: TGTGCCAGTAGTGCTCAAGTAGCTAATGAAAAACTGTTTTTT. This sequence encodes CASSAQVANEKLFF. The chain has TRBV19 and TRBJ1-4; D not resolved. Germline CDR1 and CDR2: LNHDA and SQIVND (reference sequence). CDR3 length: 14 residues. Trimming removed 5 bases at V and 3 bases at J, with 10 bases between.

The chain uses TRBV5-1 and TRBJ2-1, with 14 bases matching TRBD2. The CDR3 runs 18 residues. Germline loops: CDR1 SGHRS, CDR2 YFSETQ. The trim removed 0 bases at V and 7 bases at J, leaving 9 bases unmatched. The CDR3 region is CASSLGLAGGLARNEQFF. As DNA, the CDR3 is TGCGCCAGCAGCTTGGGACTAGCGGGGGGGCTAGCTAGAAATGAGCAGTTCTTC.

The J gene is TRBJ2-5, the V gene TRBV13; 9 positions match TRBD1. The V gene end was trimmed by 5 bases and the J gene end by 5 bases; junction bases not matched to a gene: 9. Germline V CDR1 and CDR2: PRHDT, FYEKMQ (reference sequence). The CDR3 has 15 amino acids. The CDR3 DNA reads as TGTGCCAGCAGCCCGACAGGGGGAAGAGGGGAGACCCAGTACTTC. Amino acid sequence: CASSPTGGRGETQYF.

The DNA of the CDR3 is TGTGCCAGCAGCTTGGGGGGGACTAGCGGGGCGAAGACCCAGTACTTC. The encoded protein is CASSLGGTSGAKTQYF. J is TRBJ2-5 and V is TRBV5-4, with 13 bases identical to TRBD2. Germline CDR1 and CDR2: SGHNT and YYREEE (reference sequence). V shed 0 bases, J shed 6 bases, and the junction held 5 bases outside the gene matches. The CDR3 consists of 16 residues.

V usage is TRBV5-8 and J usage is TRBJ2-1; possible D gene TRBD2, 6 bases. CDR1 and CDR2 from the germline V gene are SGHTS and YDEGEE. Trimming cost V 1 base and J 6 bases, with 14 bases left between them. The CDR3 loop spans 15 amino acids. The CDR3 region has the DNA TGTGCCAGCAGCTTGTTTCGTCTCGGGGGCAATGAGCAGTTCTTC. Translating gives CASSLFRLGGNEQFF.

As for this clone: With a much larger clone just one base away, this may be a read error. V and J are TRBV5-1 and TRBJ1-1, with a weak D call TRBD1 (5 bases). This CDR3 spans 16 amino acids. Trimming removed 0 bases from V and 0 bases from J, with 12 bases in between. Germline-derived CDR1 and CDR2 are SGHRS and YFSETQ. This CDR3 reads CASSLVPGYMNTEAFF. CDR3 nucleotide sequence: TGCGCCAGCAGCTTGGTCCCAGGGTACATGAACACTGAAGCTTTCTTT.

The chain carries TRBV5-4 and TRBJ2-7, with D tentatively TRBD1 (6 bases). Germline V gene data show CDR1 as SGHNT and CDR2 as YYREEE (reference sequence). There are 13 residues in the CDR3. Trimming cost V 6 bases and J 2 bases, with 12 bases left between them. The CDR3 loop is CASTSRDTYEQYF. The CDR3 DNA sequence: TGTGCCAGCACCTCACGGGACACCTACGAGCAGTACTTC.

This chain connects TRBV24-1 to TRBJ2-2; D remains ambiguous. The ends were cut back, 4 bases at V and 0 bases at J, with 11 bases in the middle. Per the germline V gene, CDR1 is KGHDR and CDR2 is SFDVKD. This CDR3 region has 16 residues. CDR3 bases: TGTGCCACCAGTGACCCAAGACTTCCGAACACCGGGGAGCTGTTTTTT. It specifies CATSDPRLPNTGELFF.

The rearrangement links TRBV27 to TRBJ2-5; 9 nucleotides match TRBD1. The germline V gene encodes CDR1 MNHEY and CDR2 SMNVEV (reference sequence). The CDR3 contains 15 residues. The V gene end was trimmed by 4 bases and the J gene end by 1 base; junction bases not matched to a gene: 4. The CDR3 loop is CASSWTGDFQETQYF. Written as DNA, the CDR3 is TGTGCCAGCAGTTGGACAGGGGACTTCCAAGAGACCCAGTACTTC.

The chain is built from TRBV5-1 and TRBJ1-1, with 10 bases matching TRBD1. CDR3 length: 13 amino acids. From germline, CDR1 is SGHRS and CDR2 YFSETQ. V lost 10 bases and J lost 5; bases outside the gene matches: 8. In nucleotides, the CDR3 is TGCGCCTCAAGCTGGGACAGGGGTACTGAAGCTTTCTTT. It specifies CASSWDRGTEAFF.

In this sample, this clone turned up a few times. The same CDR3 also results from other DNA sequences found in this sample. The chain employs TRBV7-3 and TRBJ1-6; unclear D gene. There are 13 residues in the CDR3. Germline lookup yields CDR1 SGHTA and CDR2 FQGTGA. V was pared by 5 bases and J by 0 bases, with 2 bases between. CDR3 sequence reads: CASSLSYNSPLHF. CDR3 DNA sequence: TGTGCCAGCAGCCTCTCCTATAATTCACCCCTCCACTTT.

The V gene is TRBV28, the J gene TRBJ2-3; 9 bases are shared with TRBD2. V dropped 6 bases and J dropped 4; count of bases not matched to a gene: 8. Germline assignment: CDR1 MDHEN and CDR2 SYDVKM. The CDR3 is 15 amino acids. The CDR3, as DNA: TGTGCCAGCAGCCGGGGCGGGGGGGCGGCAGATACGCAGTATTTT. Protein sequence: CASSRGGGAADTQYF.

This sequence joins TRBV5-6 and TRBJ1-1; D is uncertain. The CDR3 is 13 amino acids. V shed 0 bases and J shed 1 base, with 4 bases lying between them. Germline V lookup: CDR1 SGHDT, CDR2 YYEEEE. CDR3 bases: TGTGCCAGCAGCTTGGCGGGGAACACTGAAGCTTTCTTT. Translating gives CASSLAGNTEAFF.

J is TRBJ2-2 and V is TRBV6-4; 9 positions match TRBD1. Germline loops: CDR1 MRHNA, CDR2 SNTAGT. J lost 4 bases, V lost 5 bases, and 2 bases had no gene match. This CDR3 is 14 amino acids long. The CDR3 protein is CASSPGQGTGELFF. CDR3 nucleotides: TGTGCCAGCAGTCCGGGACAGGGCACCGGGGAGCTGTTTTTT.

The chain links TRBV3-1 (or the pseudogene TRBV3-2) to TRBJ2-3; 9 bases align to TRBD2. This CDR3 is 15 amino acids long. V trimming: 5 bases; J trimming: 2 bases; junction bases outside the gene matches: 5. The germline V gene encodes CDR1 LGHDT and CDR2 YNNKEL (reference sequence). This chain's CDR3 is CASSETSGFTDTQYF. The CDR3 DNA reads as TGTGCCAGCAGCGAGACTAGCGGTTTCACAGATACGCAGTATTTT.

As for this clone: Other DNA sequences in this specimen translate into the identical CDR3. The genes are TRBV9 and TRBJ1-4, with D tentatively TRBD1 (6 bases). Germline lookup yields CDR1 SGDLS and CDR2 YYNGEE. CDR3 length equals 14 residues. V lost 0 bases, J lost 8 bases, and 11 bases lay in between. The CDR3 DNA sequence: TGTGCCAGCAGCGTAGAAGGGGGTCGGGAAAAACTGTTTTTT. Translated: CASSVEGGREKLFF.

The rearrangement uses TRBV5-1 and TRBJ2-5; no firm D call. Deletions cut 2 bases from V and 1 base from J, with 9 bases between. The CDR3 contains 14 residues. Germline V gene data show CDR1 as SGHRS and CDR2 as YFSETQ. The CDR3 sequence: CASSFDTFQETQYF. The CDR3 DNA follows: TGCGCCAGCAGCTTTGACACCTTCCAAGAGACCCAGTACTTC.

The chain is built from TRBV19 and TRBJ1-2, with D perhaps matching TRBD1 (5 bases). The germline V gene has CDR1 LNHDA and CDR2 SQIVND (reference sequence). This CDR3 has 14 residues. V lost 0 bases to trimming and J lost 4 bases, with 9 bases between them. The CDR3 DNA reads TGTGCCAGTAGTATAGATAAGGGGATCTATGGCTACACCTTC. Residues: CASSIDKGIYGYTF.

The genes are TRBV2 and TRBJ1-6; the D is unclear. This CDR3 comprises 14 residues. V was cut by 6 bases and J by 7 bases, with 13 bases left in between. CDR1 is SNHLY, CDR2 FYNNEI, per germline. CDR3 sequence: CASSSGPGNSPLHF. The CDR3 coding sequence is TGTGCCAGCAGCAGCGGACCGGGGAATTCACCCCTCCACTTT.

The chain links TRBV15 to TRBJ2-7, with 8 bases identical to TRBD1. After removal of 4 bases from V and 2 bases from J, the junction contained 4 bases not matched to a gene. Looked up from germline, CDR1 is LNHNV and CDR2 is YYDKDF (reference sequence). This CDR3 contains 14 residues. The CDR3 loop reads CATSIGQGPYEQYF. CDR3 in DNA: TGTGCCACCAGCATCGGACAGGGCCCCTACGAGCAGTACTTC.

This clone showed up just a few times. This chain links TRBV7-2 with TRBJ1-2; D possibly corresponds to TRBD1 (5 bases). The CDR3 has 14 amino acids. V lost 5 bases and J lost 6, with 16 bases in between. Germline CDR1 and CDR2: SGHTA and FQGNSA. CDR3: CASSPGGTADGYTF. CDR3 sequence (DNA): TGTGCCAGCAGCCCGGGGGGGACGGCGGATGGCTACACCTTC.

The chain is built from TRBV19 and TRBJ2-5; 11 positions agree with TRBD2. With V trimmed by 4 bases and J by 5 bases, 6 bases remained unmatched. The CDR3 has 15 residues. CDR1 is LNHDA, CDR2 SQIVND, per germline (reference sequence). CDR3 loop: CASSTGTSGVETQYF. CDR3 nucleotides: TGTGCCAGTAGTACAGGGACTAGCGGCGTGGAGACCCAGTACTTC.